Listed below are T cell receptor beta chains from one sample, sequenced in a study of early T cells in non-severe SARS-CoV-2 infection. TCRdb re-called the 5' RACE reads through MiXCR, storing one row per CDR3 protein. The sample has about 89,000 distinct CDR3 sequences, approximately 14% seen once; the top ten hold under 0.75%. The sequencing sample was made of whole blood. The receptors stem from an adult who was a healthcare worker with PCR-confirmed SARS-CoV-2 infection or an uninfected control (not recorded which). The CDR3 runs from the conserved cysteine through the conserved F or W. Each record gives: V gene, J gene, clone size, D gene, CDR3 DNA, CDR3 protein. The D gene is left open where the match is weak. Clone size, where shown, is once, few, many, or a class for clones that have expanded.

TRBV5-1	TRBJ2-3	.	.	TGCGCCAGCAGCCGGGCTGGGGCCAACACAGATACGCAGTATTTT	CASSRAGANTDTQYF
TRBV11-2	TRBJ1-2	many	.	TGTGCCAGCAGCTTAGCCGGGACGGCATATGGCTACACCTTC	CASSLAGTAYGYTF
TRBV7-2	TRBJ2-1	many	.	TGTGCCAGCAGCTTACTCATTTCGGGTGGCAATGAGCAGTTCTTC	CASSLLISGGNEQFF
TRBV12-3/TRBV12-4	TRBJ1-6	many	.	TGTGCCAGCAAAGAGGATTATGTTTATTCACCCCTCCACTTT	CASKEDYVYSPLHF
TRBV7-2	TRBJ2-1	.	.	TGTGCCACGGGCCTTGGCACCAATGAGCAGTTGTTC	CATGLGTNEQLF
TRBV18	TRBJ1-1	.	TRBD1	TGTGCCAGCTCTCCAAGAAACAGGGGGCGGGGAATGAACACTGAAGCTTTCTTT	CASSPRNRGRGMNTEAFF
TRBV14	TRBJ2-3	.	TRBD2	TGTGCCAGCAGCCATCCTAGCGGGGGGTGGACAGATACGCAGTATTTT	CASSHPSGGWTDTQYF
TRBV12-3/TRBV12-4	TRBJ2-3	.	.	TGTGCCAGCAGTTTGGGGTCCACAGATACGCAGTATTTT	CASSLGSTDTQYF
TRBV7-8	TRBJ2-2	few	.	TGTGCCAGCAGCTTAACACAAATGAACACCGGGGAGCTGTTTTTT	CASSLTQMNTGELFF
TRBV7-8	TRBJ2-6	.	.	TGTGCCAGCAGCTTAGAACTTGGGTGGGCCAACGTCCTGACTTTC	CASSLELGWANVLTF
TRBV29-1	TRBJ2-3	.	.	TGCAGCGTCAGTTGGGATACGCAGTATTTT	CSVSWDTQYF
TRBV6-5	TRBJ1-2	once	TRBD1	TGTGCCAGCAGTTATTATCAAGCCCGGGACAGCAGCTATGGCTACACCTTC	CASSYYQARDSSYGYTF
TRBV29-1	TRBJ2-4	.	TRBD1	TGCAGCGTTGGCCTTGGGACAGACAAAAACATTCAGTACTTC	CSVGLGTDKNIQYF
TRBV9	TRBJ2-3	.	.	TGTGCCAGCAGCGCCCGGGGAGACAAGGTGACAGATACGCAGTATTTT	CASSARGDKVTDTQYF
TRBV25-1	TRBJ2-5	.	.	TGTGCCAGCATCAGATTCGAGACCCAGTACTTC	CASIRFETQYF
TRBV20-1	TRBJ1-5	many	.	TGCAGTGCTAGAGGCGTTAAGGTTATCGATCAGCCCCAGCATTTT	CSARGVKVIDQPQHF
TRBV4-1	TRBJ2-1	.	.	TGCGCCAGCAGACTAATGAAGGGGACAATCAACAATGAGCAGTTCTTC	CASRLMKGTINNEQFF
TRBV7-3	TRBJ2-3	.	.	TGTGCCAGCAGCTTAGGAGGACGGAATCCAGATACGCAGTATTTT	CASSLGGRNPDTQYF
TRBV9	TRBJ2-2	.	.	TGTGCCAGCAGCGTAGATGGACGCCTGGGCACCGGGGAGCTGTTTTTT	CASSVDGRLGTGELFF
TRBV10-3	TRBJ2-1	.	.	TGTGCCATCACTGGCGACAGCTCCTACAATGAGCAGTTCTTC	CAITGDSSYNEQFF
TRBV29-1	TRBJ1-2	.	.	TGCAGCGTTGAGGGTCGAGCTAACTATGGCTACACCTTC	CSVEGRANYGYTF
TRBV30	TRBJ1-6	few	.	TGTGCCTCCAACCGAGGTGACTATTCACCCCTCCACTTT	CASNRGDYSPLHF
TRBV3-1	TRBJ1-5	.	.	TGTGCCAGCAGCCGCACAGTTTCTGATCAGCCCCAGCATTTT	CASSRTVSDQPQHF
TRBV19	TRBJ2-5	.	.	TGTGCCAGTAGTATAGTCGGCAGCGAAGAAGAGACCCAGTACTTC	CASSIVGSEEETQYF
TRBV5-5	TRBJ2-5	many	TRBD1	TGTGCCAGCAGTATACAGACAGGGGGCCGGCAAGAGACCCAGTACTTC	CASSIQTGGRQETQYF
TRBV2	TRBJ2-5	.	.	TGTGCCAGCAGCAGGGGGGCAGGGAGGCAAGAGACCCAGTACTTC	CASSRGAGRQETQYF
TRBV7-9	TRBJ2-2	few	.	TGTGCCAGCAGCCCACCGGCCGGGGAGCTGTTTTTT	CASSPPAGELFF
TRBV27	TRBJ2-5	.	TRBD1	TGTGCCAGCAGTTCGTTAGGGGGCTCAGCACAAGAGACCCAGTACTTC	CASSSLGGSAQETQYF
TRBV24-1	TRBJ2-3	few	.	TGTGCCACCAGTGACCAAACAGGGCGCCGCACAGATACGCAGTATTTT	CATSDQTGRRTDTQYF
TRBV20-1	TRBJ1-2	.	.	TGCAGTGCTAGTAGTCCCAGTGATGGCTACACCTTC	CSASSPSDGYTF
TRBV6-1	TRBJ2-5	few	TRBD2	TGTGCCAGCAGTGGACCGGGACTAGGAAAAGAGACCCAGTACTTC	CASSGPGLGKETQYF
TRBV5-6	TRBJ2-5	few	.	TGTGCCAGCAGCTTGGAGGCTACGACCCAGTACTTC	CASSLEATTQYF
TRBV30	TRBJ2-1	.	.	TGTTCTTGGGGGGGCAACCACAATGAGCAGTTCTTC	CSWGGNHNEQFF
TRBV7-8	TRBJ2-2	many	.	TGTGCCAGCAGCTTATCTGGGGGACCAAGAGGGGAGCTGTTTTTT	CASSLSGGPRGELFF
TRBV7-9	TRBJ1-1	few	TRBD1	TGTGCCAGCAGCTCCGGGACAGGGAGGACTGAAGCTTTCTTT	CASSSGTGRTEAFF
TRBV24-1	TRBJ2-2	.	TRBD2	TGTGCCACCAGTGACACGAGCGGGGGGGCTGGCACCGGGGAGCTGTTTTTT	CATSDTSGGAGTGELFF
TRBV11-2	TRBJ1-2	few	.	TGTGCCAGCAGCTTAGCCCTGACAGCGCCCAATGGCTACACCTTC	CASSLALTAPNGYTF
TRBV19	TRBJ1-2	few	.	TGTGCCAGTAGCCCGGCCCTTAAGGATGGCTACACCTTC	CASSPALKDGYTF
TRBV7-3	TRBJ1-2	few	TRBD1	TGTGCCAGCAGTCGTCCCGGGACAGGGTCGGCGACCGGCTACACCTTC	CASSRPGTGSATGYTF
TRBV12-3/TRBV12-4	TRBJ1-1	.	.	TGTGCCAGCAGTTTTTCCGGGCCCACTGAAGCTTTCTTT	CASSFSGPTEAFF
TRBV6-1	TRBJ2-5	.	TRBD2	TGTGCCAGCAGTGGATTCGGACTAGCGGGGCGAGAGACCCAGTACTTC	CASSGFGLAGRETQYF
TRBV15	TRBJ2-4	many	.	TGTGCCACCAGCAGAGCTTTGAACATTCAGTACTTC	CATSRALNIQYF
TRBV29-1	TRBJ1-2	.	.	TGCAGCGTTGAAGAAAAAGCGTTAAGGAGGGTTGGCTACACCTTC	CSVEEKALRRVGYTF
TRBV10-2	TRBJ2-1	many	.	TGCGCCAGCAGTGAGTCTTGGGGGATGTATGAGCAGTTCTTC	CASSESWGMYEQFF
TRBV7-2	TRBJ2-3	few	.	TGTGCCAGCAGCTTTCATGGCAAACCTAGCACAGATACGCAGTATTTT	CASSFHGKPSTDTQYF
TRBV6-1	TRBJ1-5	few	.	TGTGCCAGCAGTGTACAGACCAATCAGCCCCAGCATTTT	CASSVQTNQPQHF
TRBV3-1	TRBJ2-1	few	.	TGTGCCAGCAGCCACCGGAACAATGAGCAGTTCTTC	CASSHRNNEQFF
TRBV12-3/TRBV12-4	TRBJ1-4	few	.	TGTGCCAGCAGTTCAGAAGAAAAACTGTTTTTT	CASSSEEKLFF
TRBV20-1	TRBJ1-5	many	.	TGCAGTGCTAGACAGGGCATTCAGCCCCAGCATTTT	CSARQGIQPQHF
TRBV7-7	TRBJ2-1	few	.	TGTGCCAGCAGCCTTCGGACATCGCCAAGTCAAGAGCAGTTCTTC	CASSLRTSPSQEQFF
TRBV7-8	TRBJ2-1	many	TRBD2	TGTGCCAGCAGCCTTACCCAGCGGGGGTTATACAATGAGCAGTTCTTC	CASSLTQRGLYNEQFF
TRBV11-3	TRBJ1-1	few	.	TGTGCCAGCAGCTTATCATCCGGTTTGAACACTGAAGCTTTCTTT	CASSLSSGLNTEAFF
TRBV11-2	TRBJ2-3	.	.	TGTGCCAGCAGCTTACTCCAGGCTAGCCGGCGAGCAGATACGCGGTATTTT	CASSLLQASRRADTRYF
TRBV2	TRBJ2-2	.	.	TGTGCCAGCACCCGGCAGGGCTCGAACACCGGGGAGCTGTTTTTT	CASTRQGSNTGELFF